Listed here are 14 T cell receptor beta chains from one sample, sequenced in a study of T cells after posttransplantation cyclophosphamide. Only in-frame clones appear in the TCRdb table, and some are missing; sequencing was by immunoSEQ multiplex PCR. The sample gives tens of thousands of clones, approximately 92% of which show up once; around 3.1% is in the top ten. The material sequenced was PBMCs. The receptors were sampled from a young woman in good health and a related stem cell transplant donor.

Comments on this clone: This CDR3 is also generated by other DNA sequences in the sample. The chain uses TRBV29-1 and TRBJ1-1, with D uncertain. The CDR3 contains 11 residues. Germline-derived CDR1 and CDR2 are SQVTM and ANQGSEA. V was pared by 4 bases and J by 4 bases, with 7 bases between. The CDR3 DNA sequence: TGCAGCGTTGGGGGTGGCACTGAAGCTTTCTTT. Its protein is CSVGGGTEAFF. Complete variable domain (other parts from reference TRBV29-1 and TRBJ1-1): SAVISQKPSRDICQRGTSLTIQCQVDSQVTMMFWYRQQPGQSLTLIATANQGSEATYESGFVIDKFPISRPNLTFSTLTVSNMSPEDSSIYLCSVGGGTEAFFGQGTRLTVV.

The J gene is TRBJ2-5, the V gene TRBV7-9; D is ambiguous. Trimming took off 1 base at V and 4 bases at J, with 4 bases between the two ends. The CDR3 has 12 residues. Germline lookup yields CDR1 SEHNR and CDR2 FQNEAQ (reference sequence). DNA for the CDR3: TGTGCCAGCAGCTTAGGTCGAGAGACCCAGTACTTC. Amino acids: CASSLGRETQYF.

The chain carries TRBV9 and TRBJ1-5, with 9 bases identical to TRBD1. The germline gives CDR1 SGDLS, CDR2 YYNGEE. Losses at the gene ends were 4 bases for V and 2 bases for J; bases not matched to a gene: 7. This CDR3 comprises 16 residues. Here the CDR3 reads CASSPDRGYGNQPQHF. For the CDR3, the DNA is TGTGCCAGCAGCCCCGACAGGGGGTATGGCAATCAGCCCCAGCATTTT.

The rearrangement joins TRBV27 to TRBJ1-5, with TRBD1 matching over 8 bases. Trimming cost V 1 base and J 6 bases; bases outside gene matches: 11. Looked up from germline, CDR1 is MNHEY and CDR2 is SMNVEV (reference sequence). The CDR3 is made up of 17 amino acids. The DNA of the CDR3 is TGTGCCAGCAGTTTATACCCCCCCCAGGGGGCTCGTCAGCCCCAGCATTTT. Its translation: CASSLYPPQGARQPQHF.

In DNA, the CDR3 is TGTGCCAGCAGTTCCGAGTTGAACACTGAAGCTTTCTTT. Protein product: CASSSELNTEAFF. The V call is TRBV28, the J call TRBJ1-1; D is uncertain. Germline CDR1 reads MDHEN; CDR2 reads SYDVKM. There are 13 residues in the CDR3. The ends were cut back, 4 bases at V and 0 bases at J, with 6 bases in the middle.

The rearrangement uses TRBV6-5 and TRBJ1-6, with D uncertain. From germline, CDR1 is MNHEY and CDR2 SVGAGI. V gave up 5 bases and J gave up 7 bases, with 12 bases separating them. The CDR3 length is 14 residues. CDR3 sequence reads: CASSGGFGNSPLHF. DNA for the CDR3: TGTGCCAGCAGTGGCGGGTTCGGGAATTCACCCCTCCACTTT.

The chain recombines TRBV6-5 with TRBJ1-4; 9 bases match TRBD1. This CDR3 has 13 residues. V lost 6 bases and J lost 6; bases outside the gene matches: 2. The germline V gene encodes CDR1 MNHEY and CDR2 SVGAGI. The CDR3 region is CASRRQGDEKLFF. The CDR3 nucleotides are TGTGCCAGCAGAAGACAGGGGGATGAAAAACTGTTTTTT.

V and J are TRBV28 and TRBJ1-1; D uncertain. Germline V lookup: CDR1 MDHEN, CDR2 SYDVKM. The ends were cut back, 4 bases at V and 5 bases at J, with 8 bases in the middle. This CDR3 is 12 amino acids long. The CDR3 sequence: CASSSTRTEAFF. The DNA of the CDR3 is TGTGCCAGCAGTTCGACCCGGACTGAAGCTTTCTTT.

Comments on this clone: This sample includes further DNA sequences coding for the same CDR3. The DNA of the CDR3 is TGTGCCAGTAGTATTGTGGCGGGGCGCACAGATACGCAGTATTTT. Translated: CASSIVAGRTDTQYF. V usage is TRBV19 and J usage is TRBJ2-3; weak D call: TRBD2 (6 bases). The germline V gene encodes CDR1 LNHDA and CDR2 SQIVND (reference sequence). The CDR3 extends over 15 amino acids. Trimming cost V 3 bases and J 1 base, with 11 bases left between them.

V gene TRBV4-1 combines with J gene TRBJ2-2, with 7 bases aligning to TRBD1. The V and J ends lost 1 base and 1 base, in that order; junction bases with no gene match: 6. The CDR3 is made up of 17 amino acids. Per the germline V gene, CDR1 is MGHRA and CDR2 is YSYEKL. CDR3 in amino acids: CASSQVKGALNTGELFF. The CDR3 DNA is TGCGCCAGCAGCCAAGTGAAGGGGGCGCTGAACACCGGGGAGCTGTTTTTT.

The V and J genes are TRBV7-9 and TRBJ2-3; D may be TRBD1 (6 bases). The V gene's germline CDR1 is SEHNR and CDR2 FQNEAQ (reference sequence). The CDR3 length is 18 residues. The germline V and J ends were trimmed by 5 bases and 1 base, with 22 bases remaining between them. The chain's CDR3 is CASSPQAYRVLGTDTQYF. Written as DNA, the CDR3 is TGTGCCAGCAGCCCCCAGGCTTACAGGGTTCTGGGCACAGATACGCAGTATTTT.

This chain connects TRBV7-2 to TRBJ1-6; the D gene is possibly TRBD1 (5 bases). Germline V CDR1 and CDR2: SGHTA, FQGNSA. The ends were cut back, 2 bases at V and 6 bases at J, with 11 bases in the middle. This CDR3 has 15 amino acids. The CDR3: CASSLIGAGNSPLHF. Here the CDR3 DNA reads TGTGCCAGCAGCTTAATTGGGGCAGGTAATTCACCCCTCCACTTT.

The J gene is TRBJ1-2, the V gene TRBV18; weak D call: TRBD1 (5 bases). V lost 0 bases, J lost 8 bases, and 19 bases lay in between. CDR3 size: 16 residues. The germline V gene has CDR1 KGHSH and CDR2 LQKENI. CDR3 amino acids: CASSPPAVQGPRGYTF. Here the CDR3 DNA reads TGTGCCAGCTCACCACCCGCCGTCCAGGGCCCGAGGGGCTACACCTTC. The full variable domain, its missing parts supplied by reference TRBV18 and TRBJ1-2, is NAGVMQNPRHLVRRRGQEARLRCSPMKGHSHVYWYRQLPEEGLKFMVYLQKENIIDESGMPKERFSAEFPKEGPSILRIQQVVRGDSAAYFCASSPPAVQGPRGYTFGSGTRLTVV.

The V gene is TRBV28, the J gene TRBJ2-5, with a tentative D call TRBD1 (6 bases). Germline assignment: CDR1 MDHEN and CDR2 SYDVKM. The V and J ends lost 5 bases and 2 bases respectively, with 12 bases between them. The CDR3 length is 14 residues. The CDR3 coding sequence is TGTGCCAGCAGTCCCCTGGACAGTCAAGAGACCCAGTACTTC. Translation gives CASSPLDSQETQYF. Using reference TRBV28 and TRBJ2-5 for the parts outside the CDR3, the full variable domain is DVKVTQSSRYLVKRTGEKVFLECVQDMDHENMFWYRQDPGLGLRLIYFSYDVKMKEKGDIPEGYSVSREKKERFSLILESASTNQTSMYLCASSPLDSQETQYFGPGTRLLVL.